This T cell receptor (beta chain) was captured in a study of PD-1 blockade in mismatch repair-deficient tumors. Overall study: Patients had approximately 12 mismatch repair-deficient cancer types, all previously treated and progressing.

This clone came up once. What it recognizes is unknown. Findings of the study overall: Tumor-resident clones, often undetectable pretreatment in blood, expanded then contracted after pembrolizumab.

TCRdb's table, derived via immunoSEQ multiplex PCR, lists solely in-frame clones and lacks some. The sample includes some 120,000 clones, about three quarters of them seen just once. This sample comprised peripheral blood, obtained just over 59 weeks after starting pembrolizumab. The clonotype originates from an adult with mismatch repair-deficient cancer.

CDR3 protein: CASTERGQGYTF. In DNA, the CDR3 is TGTGCCAGCACAGAAAGAGGGCAAGGCTACACCTTC. This chain uses TRBV6-6 with TRBJ1-2; D not resolved. V lost 7 bases, J lost 8 bases, and 14 bases lay in between. The CDR3 contains 12 residues. The V gene's germline CDR1 is MNHNY and CDR2 SVGAGI (reference sequence).